Listed below are T cell receptor beta chains from one sample, sequenced in a study of blood T cell repertoires in COVID-19. Clones were sequenced by immunoSEQ multiplex PCR, and TCRdb holds only the in-frame ones, with some missing. The data hold around 370,000 clones, with around 91% observed a single time. Sequencing used peripheral blood. The receptor set was obtained from a woman aged 18 to 35 who had recovered from COVID-19. The CDR3 runs from the conserved cysteine through the conserved F or W. A D gene is named only where the DNA matches it firmly. Size tells how often a clone was seen (once, few, many) or the class of an expanded clone, and some rows leave it out.

D gene	V gene	clone size	J gene	CDR3 DNA	CDR3 protein
.	TRBV4-3	.	TRBJ2-3	TGCGCCAGCAGCCAAGATTATGGGACGGGAGTTGATGATACGCAGTATTTT	CASSQDYGTGVDDTQYF
.	TRBV7-9	.	TRBJ1-3	TGTGCCAGCAGCCTAATGGGCAGGGGATTAGGTGGAAACACCATATATTTT	CASSLMGRGLGGNTIYF
.	TRBV7-2	.	TRBJ1-5	TGTGCCAGCAGCCTGGGCGAGGGCAGGGGTGGAAATCAGCCCCAGCATTTT	CASSLGEGRGGNQPQHF
.	TRBV7-9	few	TRBJ2-3	TGTGCCAGCAGCTTATTAACAGATACGCAGTATTTT	CASSLLTDTQYF
.	TRBV7-2	.	TRBJ2-3	TGTGCCAGCAGCTTATCTTACACAGATACGCAGTATTTT	CASSLSYTDTQYF
.	TRBV20-1	.	TRBJ2-3	TGCAGTGCTAGTGGCGGAGCTAGCACAGATACGCAGTATTTT	CSASGGASTDTQYF
TRBD1	TRBV19	.	TRBJ1-2	TGTGCCAGTAGTACATCCCAGGGACAGGGGGCTTACTATGGCTACACCTTC	CASSTSQGQGAYYGYTF
TRBD2	TRBV4-1	.	TRBJ2-2	TGCGCCAGCAGCCAAGATGCGCTAGCGGTGAACACCGGGGAGCTGTTTTTT	CASSQDALAVNTGELFF
.	TRBV18	.	TRBJ2-3	TGTGCCAGCTCCCTCGACAGGAGCACAGATACGCAGTATTTT	CASSLDRSTDTQYF
.	TRBV6-5	.	TRBJ1-1	TGTGCCAGCAGTTACGGGGGGTTGAACACTGAAGCTTTCTTT	CASSYGGLNTEAFF